This TCR beta chain was captured in a study of human T cells and chemical hapten exposure. Overall study results and limits: There was alopecia in the donors, so their immune response may differ from that of healthy people.

Individual cDNA molecules each carried unique molecular identifiers attached by the library. Per the original methods: Sampled TCR counts reached a median of approximately 94,000 per sample, with values ranging from about 20,000 to 750,000. From the RACE reads, TCRdb called clonotypes with MiXCR, one entry per CDR3 protein. What appears here as the V and J calls and clone size reflects TCRdb's work, not the paper's. The sample records about 380,000 distinct CDR3 sequences, approximately 5.1% being singletons. As regards this clonotype: No antigen is known for it.

Time point here: pre-sensitization, week 0. Specified treatment: therapeutic diphenylcyclopropenone sensitization with weekly scalp DPC. Donation of samples came from alopecia patients who were 18 to 70 years old and suitable for DPC. Sequencing used whole blood, obtained in connection with sensitization to the hapten diphenylcyclopropenone (DPC). The sequence was obtained from a woman between 45 and 60 years old with alopecia areata. Some clones in this sample may be carry-over from other donors' samples.

CDR3 amino acids: CASRALFGGELFF. CDR3 bases: TGTGCCAGCAGAGCCCTCTTCGGCGGGGAGCTGTTTTTT. The chain is built from TRBV2 and TRBJ2-2; D unclear. This CDR3 has 13 residues. Germline lookup yields CDR1 SNHLY and CDR2 FYNNEI. The ends were cut back, 6 bases at V and 7 bases at J, with 12 bases in the middle.